The 28 T cell receptor beta chains below all came from one sample that was sequenced in a study of blood T cell repertoires in COVID-19. The method was immunoSEQ multiplex PCR; TCRdb's version includes in-frame clones alone and lacks a portion of them. The data contain approximately 300,000 clones, approximately 90% of them singletons. The source material was peripheral blood. The source of these receptors is a woman in her forties or fifties with COVID-19, enrolled during active disease.

The V call is TRBV7-9, the J call TRBJ2-7, with D possibly matching TRBD1 (6 bases). The CDR3 is 16 residues long. V lost 5 bases, J lost 3 bases, and 20 bases lay in between. Germline CDR1 SEHNR, CDR2 FQNEAQ (reference sequence). This CDR3 is CASSPLTDRGFYEQYF. DNA for the CDR3: TGTGCCAGCAGCCCCCTTACGGACAGAGGGTTCTACGAGCAGTACTTC.

V gene TRBV4-3 combines with J gene TRBJ1-2; D may be TRBD1 (6 bases). The germline CDR1 and CDR2 sequences are LGHNA and YSLEER. The CDR3 has 13 residues. V shed 6 bases and J shed 4 bases, with 12 bases lying between them. The DNA for the CDR3 is TGCGCCAGCAGTCCGGACAGTATCTATGGCTACACCTTC. It is translated as CASSPDSIYGYTF.

This rearrangement joins TRBV19 to TRBJ2-7; the match to TRBD2 covers 8 bases. J was trimmed by 3 bases and V by 4 bases; bases with no gene match: 11. The germline V gene has CDR1 LNHDA and CDR2 SQIVND (reference sequence). This CDR3 has 16 amino acids. DNA of the CDR3: TGTGCCAGTAGTACAAACACCCGGGAGGGCCGCTACGAGCAGTACTTC. Encoded protein: CASSTNTREGRYEQYF. The complete variable domain, with remaining parts taken from reference TRBV19 and TRBJ2-7, reads DGGITQSPKYLFRKEGQNVTLSCEQNLNHDAMYWYRQDPGQGLRLIYYSQIVNDFQKGDIAEGYSVSREKKESFPLTVTSAQKNPTAFYLCASSTNTREGRYEQYFGPGTRLTVT.

The CDR3 sequence: CASAQANYGYTF. CDR3 nucleotide sequence: TGTGCCAGCGCACAGGCAAACTATGGCTACACCTTC. This chain uses TRBV6-5 with TRBJ1-2; maybe TRBD1 (5 bases). Trimming pared 8 bases from V and 2 bases from J, leaving 9 bases between. Germline V CDR1 and CDR2: MNHEY, SVGAGI. The CDR3 runs 12 residues.

The chain employs TRBV2 and TRBJ2-4; maybe TRBD2 (5 bases). The length of the CDR3 is 13 residues. The V gene lost 9 bases and the J gene lost 1 base, with 10 bases spanning the gap. Per the germline V gene, CDR1 is SNHLY and CDR2 is FYNNEI. The chain's CDR3 is CASGLDAKNIQYF. CDR3 nucleotide sequence: TGTGCCAGTGGACTTGATGCCAAAAACATTCAGTACTTC. Filled out from reference TRBV2 and TRBJ2-4, the complete variable domain reads EPEVTQTPSHQVTQMGQEVILRCVPISNHLYFYWYRQILGQKVEFLVSFYNNEISEKSEIFDDQFSVERPDGSNFTLKIRSTKLEDSAMYFCASGLDAKNIQYFGAGTRLSVL.

On this clone itself: The junction does not match germline at one end; this may be a read error. The J gene is TRBJ1-1, the V gene TRBV4-1; D remains ambiguous. Germline V gene lookup returns CDR1 MGHRA and CDR2 YSYEKL. This CDR3 contains 14 residues. The CDR3 nucleotides read TGCGCCGGCAGCCAAGCCGTATCTAACACTGAAGCTTTCTTT. It encodes CAGSQAVSNTEAFF.

This rearrangement joins TRBV29-1 to TRBJ1-5, with 7 nucleotides matching TRBD1. Germline V gene lookup returns CDR1 SQVTM and CDR2 ANQGSEA. J lost 0 bases, V lost 6 bases, and 2 bases had no gene match. The CDR3 runs 13 residues. The CDR3 coding sequence is TGCAGCGTCAGGACAGGTAGCAATCAGCCCCAGCATTTT. It translates to CSVRTGSNQPQHF.

The gene calls are TRBV19 and TRBJ1-2; weak D call: TRBD1 (6 bases). V was trimmed by 7 bases and J by 5 bases, leaving 20 bases between them. This CDR3 region has 15 residues. The germline gives CDR1 LNHDA, CDR2 SQIVND (reference sequence). The CDR3 sequence is CASTLKAGAPYGYTF. The CDR3 DNA reads TGTGCCAGTACCCTAAAGGCAGGGGCGCCTTATGGCTACACCTTC.

This clone was found a few times. V usage is TRBV24-1 and J usage is TRBJ2-2, with TRBD2 matching 10 bases. Germline V gene lookup returns CDR1 KGHDR and CDR2 SFDVKD. This CDR3 spans 16 amino acids. V shed 12 bases and J 2 bases; nucleotides not matched to a gene: 11. The CDR3 spells CAAQGLAGVNTGELFF. For the CDR3, the DNA is TGTGCCGCCCAGGGGCTAGCGGGAGTTAACACCGGGGAGCTGTTTTTT.

This chain joins TRBV5-1 and TRBJ1-5; the match to TRBD1 covers 12 bases. Germline trimming cut 2 bases from V and 6 bases from J; bases unmatched to any gene: 6. CDR1 is SGHRS and CDR2 is YFSETQ in the germline V gene. The CDR3 is made up of 16 amino acids. CDR3 coding DNA: TGCGCCAGCAGCTTAGGGGACAGGGGGCCAAGTCAGCCCCAGCATTTT. Amino acids: CASSLGDRGPSQPQHF.

This chain joins TRBV24-1 and TRBJ2-2; 8 bases line up with TRBD2. V trimming: 8 bases; J trimming: 7 bases; junction bases outside the gene matches: 8. The CDR3 is 14 amino acids. The germline gives CDR1 KGHDR, CDR2 SFDVKD. This chain's CDR3 is CATKSGRSGGELFF. CDR3 nucleotides: TGTGCCACCAAAAGCGGGAGAAGTGGCGGGGAGCTGTTTTTT.

V is TRBV19 and J is TRBJ2-7; perhaps TRBD2 as D (6 bases). CDR3 length: 13 residues. Trimming left V 4 bases short and J 3 bases short, with 10 bases between. Germline V gives CDR1 LNHDA, CDR2 SQIVND (reference sequence). The CDR3 spells CASSTTSLYEQYF. CDR3 in DNA: TGTGCCAGTAGTACAACTAGCCTCTACGAGCAGTACTTC.

This chain uses TRBV27 with TRBJ1-5; no definite D call. V was cut by 3 bases and J by 1 base, with 10 bases left in between. Per germline, CDR1 MNHEY and CDR2 SMNVEV (reference sequence). There are 15 residues in the CDR3. CDR3 DNA: TGTGCCAGCAGTTTCGGGAGTGGGAGCAATCAGCCCCAGCATTTT. It yields the protein CASSFGSGSNQPQHF.

The gene calls are TRBV27 and TRBJ2-3; 7 bases map to TRBD2. The V segment lost 2 bases and the J segment 0 bases; nucleotides outside the gene matches: 17. The CDR3 is 20 residues long. Per the germline V gene, CDR1 is MNHEY and CDR2 is SMNVEV (reference sequence). Here the CDR3 DNA reads TGTGCCAGCAGTTTAATAGGGCTAGCGGAGGGTTCAACTAGCACAGATACGCAGTATTTT. Protein: CASSLIGLAEGSTSTDTQYF.

The V and J genes are TRBV15 and TRBJ2-3, with D uncertain. V was pared by 0 bases and J by 2 bases, with 12 bases between. This CDR3 region has 16 residues. Germline V CDR1 and CDR2: LNHNV, YYDKDF (reference sequence). CDR3 region: CATSRDPVWPTDTQYF. CDR3 DNA sequence: TGTGCCACCAGCAGAGATCCAGTATGGCCCACAGATACGCAGTATTTT.

This clone came up once. The CDR3 bases are TGTGCCAGCAGTGGGGGACAGGGTCTGGAGGAAAACACCATATATTTT. Translating it yields CASSGGQGLEENTIYF. This chain uses TRBV28 with TRBJ1-3, with TRBD1 identical over 9 bases. V gave up 5 bases and J gave up 6 bases; unmatched junction bases: 11. This CDR3 is built from 16 residues. Germline lookup yields CDR1 MDHEN and CDR2 SYDVKM.

CDR3: CAWARVNNEQFF. Written as DNA, the CDR3 is TGTGCCTGGGCCAGGGTTAACAATGAGCAGTTCTTC. The V gene is TRBV30, the J gene TRBJ2-1; D may be TRBD1 (5 bases). This CDR3 is 12 amino acids long. Looked up from germline, CDR1 is GTSNPN and CDR2 is SVGIG (reference sequence). V shed 5 bases and J shed 5 bases, with 10 bases lying between them.

This clone was observed a handful of times. This sequence joins TRBV10-3 and TRBJ1-5, with 10 bases aligning to TRBD1. Unmatched junction bases numbered 5, after V lost 2 bases and J lost 4 bases. Germline V CDR1 and CDR2: ENHRY, SYGVKD. This CDR3 comprises 16 residues. The CDR3 nucleotides are TGTGCCATCAGTGAGCCCCGGACAGGGGGAAATCAGCCCCAGCATTTT. Its protein product is CAISEPRTGGNQPQHF.

V usage is TRBV7-9 and J usage is TRBJ2-1; D is unclear. Deletions cut 5 bases from V and 9 bases from J, with 11 bases between. The CDR3 is 12 amino acids. CDR1 and CDR2 from the germline V gene are SEHNR and FQNEAQ (reference sequence). CDR3 in DNA: TGTGCCAGCAGCCGAACAGTAAGTGAGCAGTTCTTC. Its protein is CASSRTVSEQFF. Looking up the rest from reference TRBV7-9 and TRBJ2-1 gives the full variable domain: DTGVSQNPRHKITKRGQNVTFRCDPISEHNRLYWYRQTLGQGPEFLTYFQNEAQLEKSRLLSDRFSAERPKGSFSTLEIQRTEQGDSAMYLCASSRTVSEQFFGPGTRLTVL.

Here the CDR3 DNA reads TGTGCCAGCAGTTACTCGCTAGCGGGAGGTCCCCACGAGCAGTACTTC. It encodes CASSYSLAGGPHEQYF. This chain uses TRBV6-5 with TRBJ2-7; TRBD2 matches at 11 bases. The germline V gene has CDR1 MNHEY and CDR2 SVGAGI. This CDR3 region has 16 residues. Trimming took 0 bases from V and 5 from J; bases not matched to a gene: 6.

The gene calls are TRBV14 and TRBJ2-5, with 7 bases fitting TRBD1. The CDR3 is 17 amino acids. Germline CDR1 SGHDN, CDR2 FVKESK. With V trimmed by 1 base and J by 2 bases, 10 bases remained unmatched. CDR3 sequence: CASSQVVPGQRQETQYF. CDR3 coding DNA: TGTGCCAGCAGCCAAGTCGTCCCGGGACAGCGACAAGAGACCCAGTACTTC.

This chain uses TRBV10-1 with TRBJ1-4; D is unresolved. The CDR3 totals 13 residues. V was shortened by 4 bases and J by 6 bases, with 9 bases between the two germline ends. From germline, CDR1 is WNHNN and CDR2 SYGVQD (reference sequence). In DNA form, the CDR3 reads TGCGCCAGCAGTGCCGACTCAGATGAAAAACTGTTTTTT. Encoded protein: CASSADSDEKLFF.

The rearrangement uses TRBV2 and TRBJ1-5, with TRBD1 as a possible D gene (6 bases). CDR1 SNHLY and CDR2 FYNNEI come from the germline V gene. The length of the CDR3 is 14 residues. The V end was cut by 4 bases, the J end by 0 bases, with 7 bases between. This CDR3 reads CASSGGLSNQPQHF. The CDR3 DNA sequence: TGTGCCAGCAGTGGGGGGCTTAGCAATCAGCCCCAGCATTTT.

This clone was observed a handful of times. The chain couples TRBV19 to TRBJ1-6, with 7 bases identical to TRBD1. The CDR3 is 15 amino acids. Germline V gene data show CDR1 as LNHDA and CDR2 as SQIVND (reference sequence). The junction had 8 bases not matched to a gene; V was cut back by 4 bases and J by 8 bases. The CDR3 sequence is CASSTEDRRDSPLHF. CDR3 nucleotide sequence: TGTGCCAGTAGTACCGAGGACAGGAGGGATTCACCCCTCCACTTT. Variable domain in full (rest from reference TRBV19 and TRBJ1-6): DGGITQSPKYLFRKEGQNVTLSCEQNLNHDAMYWYRQDPGQGLRLIYYSQIVNDFQKGDIAEGYSVSREKKESFPLTVTSAQKNPTAFYLCASSTEDRRDSPLHFGNGTRLTVT.

The chain carries TRBV11-2 and TRBJ2-1; 10 bases line up with TRBD1. The germline CDR1 and CDR2 sequences are SGHAT and FQNNGV. This CDR3 has 15 amino acids. Trimming removed 1 base from V and 4 bases from J; junction bases left unmatched: 1. The DNA for the CDR3 is TGTGCCAGCAGCTTAGGACAGGGGGCGTACAATGAGCAGTTCTTC. As protein: CASSLGQGAYNEQFF.

The chain has TRBV4-2 and TRBJ2-1; TRBD2 matches 12 bases. The germline V gene encodes CDR1 LGHNA and CDR2 YNFKEQ. V shed 1 base and J 7 bases; nucleotides not matched to a gene: 5. This CDR3 spans 16 amino acids. CDR3 residues: CASSQVTSGSFNEQFF. CDR3 bases: TGTGCCAGCAGCCAAGTGACTAGCGGGAGTTTTAATGAGCAGTTCTTC.

This clone was found a few times. The rearrangement uses TRBV30 and TRBJ1-1; possible D gene TRBD1, 5 bases. V lost 2 bases to trimming and J lost 7 bases, with 14 bases between them. The CDR3 has 13 amino acids. CDR1 GTSNPN and CDR2 SVGIG come from the germline V gene (reference sequence). The CDR3 DNA reads as TGTGCCTGGAGTTCACAGGAATTGGGTGAAGCTTTCTTT. Protein product: CAWSSQELGEAFF.

The CDR3 nucleotides are TGCAGCGTGTGGACTAGCGGGAAGGTCGGTCGGGAAGATACGCAGTATTTT. Its protein product is CSVWTSGKVGREDTQYF. The chain has TRBV29-1 and TRBJ2-3; 12 bases align to TRBD2. Germline V gene sequence: CDR1 SQVTM, CDR2 ANQGSEA. The junction had 15 bases not matched to a gene; V was cut back by 6 bases and J by 5 bases. CDR3 length: 17 residues.